These T cell receptor beta chains were read from a single sample in a study of cytomegalovirus exposure and HLA in healthy donors. The protocol was immunoSEQ multiplex PCR, while the TCRdb copy is restricted to in-frame clones and leaves out a portion. The data contain about 130,000 clones, roughly four fifths of them singletons. Sequenced: PBMCs. These TCRs come from a man aged 30 to 45 in good health and CMV-seropositive. CDR3s include the opening cysteine and the closing phenylalanine or tryptophan. D genes are given only for firm matches. Not every row has a clone size; where given, it reads once, few, many or a size class.

v_call,j_call,d_call,cdr3_length,clone_size,cdr3_aa,cdr3_nt
TRBV7-8,TRBJ2-7,TRBD2,13,.,CASSLAERGEQYF,TGTGCCAGCAGCTTAGCAGAGCGGGGCGAGCAGTACTTC
TRBV5-4,TRBJ1-4,.,13,.,CASSTPLQEKLFF,TGTGCCAGCAGCACACCTCTCCAAGAAAAACTGTTTTTT
TRBV29-1,TRBJ2-3,TRBD2,17,once,CSVDGLRLAGSTDTQYF,TGCAGCGTTGATGGGCTTAGGCTAGCGGGAAGCACAGATACGCAGTATTTT
TRBV5-1,TRBJ2-1,.,14,.,CASSPIVQGHEQFF,TGCGCCAGCAGCCCGATTGTCCAGGGGCATGAGCAGTTCTTC
TRBV5-1,TRBJ2-7,TRBD2,14,.,CASNRREGSNEQYF,TGCGCCAGCAACCGTCGGGAGGGATCCAACGAGCAGTACTTC
TRBV6-1,TRBJ2-7,.,14,.,CASRPMGSSYEQYF,TGTGCCAGCAGGCCGATGGGGAGCTCCTACGAGCAGTACTTC
TRBV18,TRBJ2-1,.,17,.,CASSPNGGGPSYNEQFF,TGTGCCAGCTCACCGAATGGGGGCGGTCCCTCCTACAATGAGCAGTTCTTC
TRBV5-1,TRBJ2-5,TRBD1,13,once,CASSPTGKETQYF,TGCGCCAGCAGCCCGACAGGGAAAGAGACCCAGTACTTC
TRBV18,TRBJ2-1,TRBD1,16,.,CASSPPGQGLYNEQFF,TGTGCCAGCTCACCACCAGGACAGGGTCTATACAATGAGCAGTTCTTC
TRBV5-1,TRBJ2-7,TRBD2,13,.,CASSPGTSFEQYF,TGCGCCAGCAGCCCCGGGACTAGCTTCGAGCAGTACTTC
TRBV19,TRBJ1-3,.,15,many,CASSGQSLSGNTIYF,TGTGCCAGTAGCGGACAGTCCCTCTCTGGAAACACCATATATTTT
TRBV5-1,TRBJ2-7,.,13,.,CASSLQEGYEQYF,TGCGCCAGCAGCTTGCAGGAGGGGTACGAGCAGTACTTC
TRBV6-1,TRBJ2-1,TRBD2,17,.,CASSETLAGGVYNEQFF,TGTGCCAGCAGTGAGACCTTAGCGGGAGGGGTCTACAATGAGCAGTTCTTC
TRBV7-3,TRBJ2-1,TRBD2,15,.,CASSLDGGNYNEQFF,TGTGCCAGCAGCTTGGACGGGGGGAACTACAATGAGCAGTTCTTC
TRBV6-1,TRBJ2-7,TRBD2,14,.,CASVRASGSYEQYF,TGTGCCAGCGTCCGCGCTAGCGGGTCCTACGAGCAGTACTTC
TRBV29-1,TRBJ1-1,.,18,.,CSVECGGGPAAMNTEAFF,TGCAGCGTTGAATGTGGAGGAGGACCCGCCGCGATGAACACTGAAGCTTTCTTT
TRBV30,TRBJ1-5,TRBD1,15,.,CAWSDGTGNNQPQHF,TGTGCCTGGAGTGATGGGACAGGGAACAATCAGCCCCAGCATTTT
TRBV27,TRBJ2-1,TRBD1,15,.,CASSFVTGAYNEQFF,TGTGCCAGCAGTTTTGTGACAGGGGCCTACAATGAGCAGTTCTTC
TRBV4-2,TRBJ2-5,TRBD2,16,.,CASSQDPAGWEETQYF,TGTGCCAGCAGCCAAGACCCAGCGGGATGGGAGGAGACCCAGTACTTC
TRBV6-1,TRBJ2-2,.,15,.,CASSEWGSGSRELFF,TGTGCCAGCAGTGAGTGGGGTAGCGGCTCCCGGGAGCTGTTTTTT
TRBV5-4,TRBJ2-3,TRBD2,16,.,CASSSRWTSGTDTQYF,TGTGCCAGCAGCTCTAGATGGACTAGCGGCACAGATACGCAGTATTTT
TRBV5-1,TRBJ2-7,.,15,once,CASSLAGAGAYEQYF,TGCGCCAGCAGCTTGGCCGGGGCAGGGGCCTACGAGCAGTACTTC
TRBV19,TRBJ1-1,.,16,.,CASSNRRQASNTEAFF,TGTGCCAGTAGTAACCGACGACAGGCGTCCAACACTGAAGCTTTCTTT
TRBV6-6,TRBJ2-7,TRBD1,14,.,CASRPPGQLYEQYF,TGTGCCAGCAGACCACCGGGACAGCTCTACGAGCAGTACTTC
TRBV5-1,TRBJ1-5,.,13,.,CASSLEGVQPQHF,TGCGCCAGCAGCTTGGAGGGGGTACAGCCCCAGCATTTT
TRBV7-9,TRBJ2-3,.,12,.,CASSFIGDTQYF,TGTGCCAGCAGCTTTATCGGAGATACGCAGTATTTT
TRBV6-6,TRBJ1-1,TRBD1,13,once,CASSYTGGTEAFF,TGTGCCAGCAGTTACACAGGGGGCACTGAAGCTTTCTTT
TRBV5-6,TRBJ1-2,.,15,.,CASSLQKGDFFGYTF,TGTGCCAGCAGCTTACAAAAGGGAGATTTCTTTGGCTACACCTTC
TRBV5-4,TRBJ1-5,.,15,once,CASSLSPGSNQPQHF,TGTGCCAGCAGCTTATCCCCAGGTAGCAATCAGCCCCAGCATTTT
TRBV2,TRBJ2-1,.,13,once,CASRGLALNEQFF,TGTGCCAGCCGGGGTTTGGCTCTCAATGAGCAGTTCTTC
TRBV27,TRBJ1-1,TRBD1,12,.,CASRTGGTEAFF,TGTGCCAGCAGGACAGGGGGGACTGAAGCTTTCTTT
TRBV7-9,TRBJ2-1,.,12,.,CASSFYEDEQFF,TGTGCCAGCAGCTTCTATGAGGATGAGCAGTTCTTC